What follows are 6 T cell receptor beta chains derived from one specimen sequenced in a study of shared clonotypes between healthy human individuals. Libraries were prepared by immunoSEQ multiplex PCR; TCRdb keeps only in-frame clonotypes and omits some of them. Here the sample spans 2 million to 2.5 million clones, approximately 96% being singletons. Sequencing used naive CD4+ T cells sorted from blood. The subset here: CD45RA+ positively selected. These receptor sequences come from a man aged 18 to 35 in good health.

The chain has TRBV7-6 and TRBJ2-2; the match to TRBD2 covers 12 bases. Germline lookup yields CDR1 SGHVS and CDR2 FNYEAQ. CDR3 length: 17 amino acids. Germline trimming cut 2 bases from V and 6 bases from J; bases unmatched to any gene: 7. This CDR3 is CASSLTRTSGVAGELFF. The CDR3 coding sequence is TGTGCCAGCAGCTTAACCCGGACTAGCGGGGTTGCCGGGGAGCTGTTTTTT.

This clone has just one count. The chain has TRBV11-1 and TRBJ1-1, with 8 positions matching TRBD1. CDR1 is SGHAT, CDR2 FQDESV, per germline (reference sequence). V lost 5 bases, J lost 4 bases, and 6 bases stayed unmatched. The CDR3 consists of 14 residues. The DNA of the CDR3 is TGTGCCAGCAGCCGACAGGGGTTGGTCACTGAAGCTTTCTTT. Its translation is CASSRQGLVTEAFF.

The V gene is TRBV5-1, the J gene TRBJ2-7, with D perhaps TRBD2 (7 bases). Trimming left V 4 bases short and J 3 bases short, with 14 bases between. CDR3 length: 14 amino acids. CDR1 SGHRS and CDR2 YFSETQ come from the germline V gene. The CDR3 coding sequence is TGCGCCAGCAGCCCAGTAGGGGGGGTCTACGAGCAGTACTTC. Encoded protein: CASSPVGGVYEQYF.

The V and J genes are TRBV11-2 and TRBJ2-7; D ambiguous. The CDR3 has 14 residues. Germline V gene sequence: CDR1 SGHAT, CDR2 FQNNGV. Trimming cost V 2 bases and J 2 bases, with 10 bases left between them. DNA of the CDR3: TGTGCCAGCAGCTTATCCCCCCTCGCCTACGAGCAGTACTTC. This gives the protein CASSLSPLAYEQYF.

The CDR3 protein is CASSQPGQGLHEQYF. CDR3 bases: TGCGCCAGCAGCCAGCCGGGACAGGGGCTCCACGAGCAGTACTTC. The chain is built from TRBV4-3 and TRBJ2-7; 10 bases align to TRBD1. The CDR3 is 15 amino acids. The J segment lost 5 bases and the V segment lost 3 bases, leaving 7 bases of the junction unmatched. The germline V gene encodes CDR1 LGHNA and CDR2 YSLEER.

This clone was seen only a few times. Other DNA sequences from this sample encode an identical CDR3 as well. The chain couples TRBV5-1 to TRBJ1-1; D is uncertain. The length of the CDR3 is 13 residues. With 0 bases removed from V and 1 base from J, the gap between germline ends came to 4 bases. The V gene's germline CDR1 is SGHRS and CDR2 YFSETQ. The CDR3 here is CASSLAENTEAFF. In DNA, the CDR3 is TGCGCCAGCAGCTTGGCGGAGAACACTGAAGCTTTCTTT.